A selection of T cell receptor beta chains follows, all from one sample in a study of response to subunit inactivated influenza vaccine. TCRdb ran MiXCR on the RT-PCR reads and lists one entry per CDR3 protein. The data contain more than 150,000 distinct CDR3 sequences, around 8.8% of them singletons. This sample comprised non-naive T cells sorted from PBMCs, obtained on the day of vaccination. The source is a man aged 45 to 65 who received an inactivated influenza vaccine. Both conserved end residues are part of each CDR3. A D gene is named only where the DNA matches it firmly. The listing skips clone size in some rows; elsewhere it reads once, few, many or a size class.

V: TRBV14; J: TRBJ1-6; D: .; size: .; DNA: TGTCCCAGCAGCCAAGATCGGGCGATTTCACCCCTCCACTTT; CDR3: CPSSQDRAISPLHF
V: TRBV29-1; J: TRBJ2-7; D: .; size: few; DNA: TGCAGCGTTGAAGATTCGAGGGCGGGCGAGCAGTACTTC; CDR3: CSVEDSRAGEQYF
V: TRBV7-2; J: TRBJ2-5; D: TRBD1; size: many; DNA: TGTGCCAGCAGCCCACAACTGGACAGGCAAGAGACCCAGTACTTC; CDR3: CASSPQLDRQETQYF
V: TRBV4-3; J: TRBJ1-6; D: .; size: .; DNA: TGCGCCAGCAGCCAAGGACAGACTAATTCACCCCTCCACTTT; CDR3: CASSQGQTNSPLHF
V: TRBV2; J: TRBJ1-1; D: TRBD1; size: few; DNA: TGTGCCAGCAGCGCGACAGGGGACACTGAAGCTTTCTTT; CDR3: CASSATGDTEAFF
V: TRBV7-2; J: TRBJ2-3; D: .; size: few; DNA: TGTGCCAGCAGCTTAGCGTACAGCACAGATACGCAGTATTTT; CDR3: CASSLAYSTDTQYF
V: TRBV5-6; J: TRBJ2-3; D: .; size: many; DNA: TGTGCCAGCACTCAGGGGACGAAATCCACAGATACGCAGTATTTT; CDR3: CASTQGTKSTDTQYF
V: TRBV12-3/TRBV12-4; J: TRBJ2-6; D: TRBD2; size: few; DNA: TGTGCCAGCAGTCATGGACTAGCGGGACTCTCTGGGGCCAACGTCCTGACTTTC; CDR3: CASSHGLAGLSGANVLTF
V: TRBV4-1; J: TRBJ2-5; D: .; size: many; DNA: TGCGCCAGCAGCCAAGATGGGGGGTACCAAGAGACCCAGTACTTC; CDR3: CASSQDGGYQETQYF
V: TRBV24-1; J: TRBJ1-1; D: .; size: many; DNA: TGTGCCACCAGTGGATACAAGAACACTGAAGCTTTCTTT; CDR3: CATSGYKNTEAFF
V: TRBV7-2; J: TRBJ2-7; D: TRBD2; size: few; DNA: TGTGCCAGCAGCTCAACCGGGACTAGTCCTATCTACGAGCAGTACTTC; CDR3: CASSSTGTSPIYEQYF
V: TRBV5-1; J: TRBJ2-3; D: .; size: .; DNA: TGCGCCAGCAGCTTGCTAGGACAAAGCACAGATACGCAGTATTTT; CDR3: CASSLLGQSTDTQYF
V: TRBV7-9; J: TRBJ1-5; D: .; size: few; DNA: TGTGCCAGCAGCTTAGGACAGTACAATCAGCCCCAGCATTTT; CDR3: CASSLGQYNQPQHF